The 15 T cell receptor beta chains below were found in one sample sequenced in a study of identical twins. Via MiXCR, TCRdb re-called the 5' RACE reads, giving one row per CDR3 protein. The data contain around 670,000 distinct CDR3 sequences, approximately 6% of them seen just once; the ten biggest clones take up 1.5% to 2%. The material sequenced was naive T cells sorted from blood. The receptors were sampled from a man aged 18 to 35 in good health.

Ten or more counts support this clonotype. The V call is TRBV6-1, the J call TRBJ2-7; possible D gene TRBD2, 6 bases. The CDR3 is 13 amino acids. Trimming left V 7 bases short and J 1 base short, with 11 bases between. Germline V gene lookup returns CDR1 MNHNS and CDR2 SASEGT. The CDR3 reads CASKEGESYEQYV. CDR3 nucleotide sequence: TGTGCCAGCAAGGAGGGCGAATCCTACGAGCAGTACGTC.

A few counts support this clonotype. In DNA form, the CDR3 reads TGCAGTGTTGAGCGGCTCGGGGACGAGCAGTACTTC. Protein: CSVERLGDEQYF. The chain combines TRBV20-1 with TRBJ2-7; a possible D gene is TRBD2 (5 bases). CDR1 and CDR2 from the germline V gene are DFQATT and SNEGSKA (reference sequence). V lost 7 bases and J lost 5, with 15 bases in between. This CDR3 spans 12 amino acids.

This clonotype was recorded many times. V gene TRBV5-5 combines with J gene TRBJ2-1, with 7 positions matching TRBD2. CDR1 is SGHKS, CDR2 YYEKEE, per germline (reference sequence). The CDR3 length is 12 residues. Trimming took 2 bases from V and 12 from J; bases not matched to a gene: 5. The CDR3 coding sequence is TGTGCCAGCAGCTTCGTTCCTAGCGGGCAGTTCTTC. Translating gives CASSFVPSGQFF.

This clonotype was counted ten times or more. The chain is built from TRBV27 and TRBJ1-1, with D possibly matching TRBD1 (5 bases). This CDR3 is built from 13 residues. Trimming left V 5 bases short and J 8 bases short, with 15 bases between. The germline CDR1 and CDR2 sequences are MNHEY and SMNVEV (reference sequence). The CDR3 coding sequence is TGTGCCAGCAGTATCAACGGGGGGGTCGAAGCTTTCTTT. Translating gives CASSINGGVEAFF.

This clonotype has more than one count but fewer than ten. V gene TRBV5-1 combines with J gene TRBJ1-5; a weak D match, TRBD1 (6 bases). Trimming cost V 0 bases and J 6 bases, with 13 bases left between them. The CDR3 runs to 15 residues. Germline V gives CDR1 SGHRS, CDR2 YFSETQ. In nucleotides, the CDR3 is TGCGCCAGCAGCTTGGATGGAGGGGGACGTCAGCCCCAGCATTTT. Its translation: CASSLDGGGRQPQHF.

This clonotype has a count of ten or more. This chain connects TRBV7-2 to TRBJ2-1; 9 positions agree with TRBD2. V shed 4 bases, J shed 1 base, and the junction held 2 bases outside the gene matches. From germline, CDR1 is SGHTA and CDR2 FQGNSA. The CDR3 runs to 15 residues. CDR3 sequence reads: CASSSSGRSYNEQFF. CDR3 nucleotide sequence: TGTGCCAGCAGCTCAAGCGGGAGGTCCTACAATGAGCAGTTCTTC.

Many counts were recorded for this clonotype. The V call is TRBV20-1, the J call TRBJ2-3; 12 bases fit TRBD2. Per the germline V gene, CDR1 is DFQATT and CDR2 is SNEGSKA (reference sequence). The length of the CDR3 is 18 residues. V lost 5 bases and J lost 2; bases outside the gene matches: 14. The CDR3 region has the DNA TGCAGTGCTCGACTAGCGGGAGTCTACCAAGAGTTCACAGATACGCAGTATTTT. Residues: CSARLAGVYQEFTDTQYF.

This clonotype was found a few times. The rearrangement uses TRBV7-9 and TRBJ2-3, with D maybe TRBD2 (6 bases). Germline V gene lookup returns CDR1 SEHNR and CDR2 FQNEAQ (reference sequence). The length of the CDR3 is 15 residues. Trimming shortened V by 5 bases and J by 0 bases, and 12 bases separated the two germline ends. CDR3 protein: CASSAPGTSTDTQYF. CDR3 nucleotide sequence: TGTGCCAGCAGCGCGCCCGGGACTAGCACAGATACGCAGTATTTT.

This clonotype was found many times. The V call is TRBV10-3, the J call TRBJ2-1, with 10 bases that match TRBD1. The CDR3 has 16 residues. In germline, CDR1 is ENHRY, CDR2 SYGVKD. V was clipped by 4 bases and J by 1 base; unmatched bases: 4. The CDR3 sequence: CAISVTGGASYNEQFF. CDR3 bases: TGTGCCATCAGTGTGACAGGGGGCGCTTCCTACAATGAGCAGTTCTTC.

The CDR3 region is CASSQTGRSNQPQHF. The CDR3 DNA reads TGTGCCAGCAGTCAGACAGGGAGGAGCAATCAGCCCCAGCATTTT. The chain links TRBV6-1 to TRBJ1-5; 7 bases are shared with TRBD1. V was clipped by 5 bases and J by 1 base; unmatched bases: 5. There are 15 residues in the CDR3. Germline lookup yields CDR1 MNHNS and CDR2 SASEGT.

This clonotype was observed a few times. The J gene is TRBJ2-7, the V gene TRBV6-1; D is unresolved. V was trimmed by 3 bases and J by 6 bases, leaving 18 bases between them. This CDR3 has 15 residues. Germline V gene data show CDR1 as MNHNS and CDR2 as SASEGT. The CDR3 is CASSDPDGPLSEQYF. CDR3 in DNA: TGTGCCAGCAGTGACCCGGATGGCCCCCTTTCCGAGCAGTACTTC.

This clonotype was counted many times. The chain links TRBV10-3 to TRBJ2-3; a weak D match, TRBD2 (5 bases). The CDR3 consists of 14 residues. Per the germline V gene, CDR1 is ENHRY and CDR2 is SYGVKD. Trimming took 2 bases from V and 2 from J, leaving 8 bases between them. The CDR3 loop reads CAISETGSTDTQYF. The CDR3 nucleotides are TGTGCCATCAGTGAGACGGGATCCACAGATACGCAGTATTTT.

This clonotype was detected many times. The chain combines TRBV7-9 with TRBJ2-3; TRBD2 is a possible D gene (5 bases). This CDR3 spans 14 amino acids. Germline-derived CDR1 and CDR2 are SEHNR and FQNEAQ (reference sequence). Trimming stripped 5 bases from V and 7 bases from J, with 16 bases between. The CDR3 nucleotides read TGTGCCAGCAGCCCGGGATTCCAGACCTATACGCAGTATTTT. Its protein product is CASSPGFQTYTQYF.

The sample holds many counts of this clonotype. An end of the junction does not agree with germline; a read error may underlie this. The chain recombines TRBV14 with TRBJ1-1; D gene unclear. The CDR3 is 12 residues long. The germline CDR1 and CDR2 sequences are SGHDN and FVKESK. CDR3 in amino acids: CARTIRDGEPFF. The CDR3, as DNA: TGTGCCAGGACAATTCGTGACGGTGAACCTTTCTTT.

This clonotype was recorded many times. This chain links TRBV20-1 with TRBJ2-1; 9 nucleotides line up with TRBD2. Trimming took 3 bases from V and 3 from J; bases not matched to a gene: 3. The CDR3 covers 14 residues. Germline CDR1 is DFQATT and CDR2 is SNEGSKA (reference sequence). This chain's CDR3 is CSASSGSNYNEQFF. The CDR3 nucleotides are TGCAGTGCTAGTAGCGGGAGTAACTACAATGAGCAGTTCTTC.